This T cell receptor beta chain is drawn from a study of CD8 T cells in ankylosing spondylitis. General study findings and limits: Ankylosing spondylitis blood appeared to carry a characteristic TCR beta motif of fewer than 10 highly homologous variants. There was reportedly significant enrichment of clones that were disease-linked in matched ankylosing spondylitis synovial fluid. Before this, some motif variants had been reported in reactive arthritis synovial fluid and blood. Peripheral blood samples showed relatively rare disease-linked clones, and these clones were CD8+.

This CDR3 spans 17 amino acids. Germline values: CDR1 LGHNA, CDR2 YSLEER. About this clonotype: The antigen is unknown. A much bigger clone sits one base away, suggesting this may be a read error.

Researchers built TCR beta libraries using quantitative 5'-RACE with molecular barcodes. TCRdb analysed the 5' RACE reads with MiXCR anew, one entry per CDR3 protein. The sample lists 200,000 to 250,000 distinct CDR3 sequences, roughly 6.6% seen once, with around 14% in the top ten. The sequenced sample was blood, either unsorted or a sorted T cell fraction (not recorded which). The genes are TRBV4-3 and TRBJ1-1, with 8 bases that match TRBD1. The source of this sequence is a male donor with ankylosing spondylitis. The CDR3 reads CASSHGTGQGWNTEALF. DNA for the CDR3: TGCGCCAGCAGCCACGGGACAGGCCAGGGATGGAACACTGAAGCTCTCTTT.